This T cell receptor beta chain appears in the sequencing data of a study of T cell repertoires in cytomegalovirus infection. In TCRdb, the reads were re-called with MiXCR into one record per CDR3 protein. The data contain about 110,000 distinct CDR3 sequences, around a tenth of them singletons. This clonotype was picked up many times. Its target is not known. Germline assignment: CDR1 SGHTA and CDR2 FQGNSA. V trimming: 5 bases; J trimming: 4 bases; junction bases outside the gene matches: 13. The CDR3 totals 17 residues. Specimen: PBMCs, sequenced either directly or after in vitro stimulation (not recorded which). This clonotype originated in a human donor in good health (CMV status not recorded). Some clones in this sample may be carry-over from other donors' samples. The chain is built from TRBV7-2 and TRBJ1-1, with 10 bases lining up with TRBD1. The CDR3: CASSRSGTGVRSTEAFF. CDR3 in DNA: TGTGCCAGCAGCCGTTCCGGGACAGGGGTAAGGAGCACTGAAGCTTTCTTT.